This entry lists 22 T cell receptor beta chains sequenced from one sample in a study of T cells in Graves' hyperthyroidism and ophthalmopathy. Amplification yielded TCR beta CDR3 regions, with RNA transcripts as the source. In the first-round RT-PCR of the TCR CDR3, the HTBI primer set was used. One entry per CDR3 protein results from TCRdb running MiXCR on the multiplex PCR reads. The sample includes roughly 360,000 distinct CDR3 sequences, approximately 13% seen only once; the top ten take 20% to 25%. The source material was blood. The receptor set was obtained from a man younger than 40 with Graves' hyperthyroidism that later progressed to Graves' ophthalmopathy.

The V and J genes are TRBV20-1 and TRBJ2-6, with D perhaps assigned TRBD1 or TRBD2 (5 bases each). The length of the CDR3 is 15 residues. CDR1 and CDR2 from the germline V gene are DFQATT and SNEGSKA (reference sequence). Trimming cost V 1 base and J 2 bases, with 9 bases left between them. The CDR3 nucleotides read TGCAGTGCTAGAGCCCTGGGGGCTGGGGCCAACGTCCTGACTTTC. Its translation is CSARALGAGANVLTF.

This clonotype was picked up many times. The rearrangement joins TRBV20-1 to TRBJ1-2, with a possible D match to TRBD1 (6 bases). V lost 0 bases, J lost 7 bases, and 15 bases lay in between. This CDR3 spans 14 amino acids. CDR1 and CDR2 (germline): DFQATT, SNEGSKA (reference sequence). The CDR3 bases are TGCAGTGCTAGAGAGGGCAGGGGTGTCTCTGGCTACACCTTC. Residues: CSAREGRGVSGYTF.

The genes are TRBV6-2 or TRBV6-3 and TRBJ2-5, with TRBD1 identical over 10 bases. V shed 2 bases, J shed 4 bases, and the junction held 7 bases outside the gene matches. This CDR3 is built from 16 residues. Germline CDR1 is MNHEY and CDR2 is SVGEGT. The CDR3, as DNA: TGTGCCAGCAGTTACGGCGGGACAGGGGATTCAGAGACCCAGTACTTC. Encoded protein: CASSYGGTGDSETQYF.

The chain carries TRBV5-1 and TRBJ1-3; 8 nucleotides match TRBD1. Looked up from germline, CDR1 is SGHRS and CDR2 is YFSETQ. CDR3 length equals 16 residues. After removal of 5 bases from V and 3 bases from J, the junction contained 10 bases not matched to a gene. The chain's CDR3 is CASSFQGQVDGNTIYF. The CDR3 DNA reads TGCGCCAGCAGTTTCCAGGGACAGGTCGATGGAAACACCATATATTTT.

In this sample, this clonotype turned up a few times. The chain carries TRBV19 and TRBJ2-2; TRBD2 aligns across 9 bases. V shed 4 bases and J 0 bases; nucleotides not matched to a gene: 3. There are 16 residues in the CDR3. Germline-derived CDR1 and CDR2 are LNHDA and SQIVND (reference sequence). For the CDR3, the DNA is TGTGCCAGTAGTAAAGCGGGGGGTGCGAACACCGGGGAGCTGTTTTTT. This gives the protein CASSKAGGANTGELFF.

This clonotype occurred many times. This rearrangement joins TRBV3-1 to TRBJ2-3; 7 nucleotides line up with TRBD2. The CDR3 runs 14 residues. The germline V gene has CDR1 LGHDT and CDR2 YNNKEL (reference sequence). J lost 3 bases, V lost 6 bases, and 6 bases had no gene match. CDR3 amino acids: CASSRDGGTDTQYF. The CDR3 DNA sequence: TGTGCCAGCAGTAGGGACGGGGGGACAGATACGCAGTATTTT.

This clonotype was found many times. The rearrangement links TRBV11-3 to TRBJ1-1; unclear D gene. The CDR3 runs to 14 residues. Trimming removed 5 bases at V and 1 base at J, with 11 bases between. CDR1 and CDR2 from the germline V gene are SGHNT and YENEEA. CDR3 DNA: TGTGCCAGCAGCAACGGGCAGACGAACACTGAAGCTTTCTTT. Encoded protein: CASSNGQTNTEAFF.

Comments on this clonotype: Given a much more abundant clone one base away, this may be a read error. The V call is TRBV11-3, the J call TRBJ1-2; the match to TRBD1 covers 7 bases. This CDR3 region has 15 residues. Looked up from germline, CDR1 is SGHNT and CDR2 is YENEEA. In DNA, the CDR3 is TGTGCCGGCAGCTCCTCCGGGACAGAAGGCTATGGCTACACCTTC. As protein: CAGSSSGTEGYGYTF.

This clonotype occurred many times. The genes are TRBV27 and TRBJ1-1; D remains ambiguous. This CDR3 is 13 amino acids long. V dropped 7 bases and J dropped 6 bases, with 15 bases sitting between them. Germline-derived CDR1 and CDR2 are MNHEY and SMNVEV (reference sequence). The CDR3 reads CASIPGGYAEAFF. DNA for the CDR3: TGTGCCAGCATCCCCGGTGGCTACGCTGAAGCTTTCTTT.

The chain combines TRBV28 with TRBJ1-1, with unresolved D. The germline V gene encodes CDR1 MDHEN and CDR2 SYDVKM. V was clipped by 3 bases and J by 3 bases, with 5 bases between them. CDR3 length: 12 residues. CDR3 in DNA: TGTGCCAGCAGTTTGCAGTACACTGAAGCTTTCTTT. Protein: CASSLQYTEAFF.

This clonotype was counted at least ten times. The CDR3 sequence: CASSLGRGHTKDGYTF. DNA for the CDR3: TGTGCCAGCAGCTTAGGAAGGGGACATACGAAGGATGGCTACACCTTC. V gene TRBV7-9 combines with J gene TRBJ1-2; maybe TRBD1 (6 bases). V shed 1 base and J shed 6 bases, with 18 bases lying between them. CDR3 length equals 16 residues. CDR1 is SEHNR, CDR2 FQNEAQ, per germline (reference sequence).

This clonotype has a count of ten or more. This sequence joins TRBV10-1 and TRBJ2-2; D remains ambiguous. Germline CDR1 reads WNHNN; CDR2 reads SYGVQD (reference sequence). This CDR3 contains 14 residues. Trimming shortened V by 0 bases and J by 4 bases, and 6 bases separated the two germline ends. CDR3 DNA: TGCGCCAGCAGTGAGTCGGGCACCACCGGGGAGCTGTTTTTT. Its translation: CASSESGTTGELFF.

The chain joins TRBV6-1 to TRBJ1-2; 11 bases map to TRBD1. CDR3 size: 14 residues. Germline lookup yields CDR1 MNHNS and CDR2 SASEGT. The CDR3 reads CGTVSGTGGYGYTF. CDR3 DNA sequence: TGTGGCACCGTTTCCGGGACAGGGGGCTATGGCTACACCTTC.

The chain combines TRBV6-5 with TRBJ1-1; tentative D call: TRBD1 (6 bases). From germline, CDR1 is MNHEY and CDR2 SVGAGI. CDR3 size: 17 residues. V was clipped by 0 bases and J by 1 base, with 15 bases between them. For the CDR3, the DNA is TGTGCCAGCAGTTACTCACAGGGATGGGGGGCGAACACTGAAGCTTTCTTT. It encodes CASSYSQGWGANTEAFF.

The chain combines TRBV6-5 with TRBJ2-1; maybe TRBD2 (7 bases). CDR3 size: 14 residues. Germline V gives CDR1 MNHEY, CDR2 SVGAGI. The V and J ends lost 0 bases and 8 bases respectively, with 11 bases between them. CDR3 sequence (DNA): TGTGCCAGCAGTTACTCCCGCGGGGGCCATGAGCAGTTCTTC. Encoded protein: CASSYSRGGHEQFF.

This clonotype was seen a few times. The V gene is TRBV4-1, the J gene TRBJ2-5; D perhaps matches TRBD1 (6 bases). Germline V gene data show CDR1 as MGHRA and CDR2 as YSYEKL. V lost 3 bases and J 5 bases, leaving 10 bases between the germline ends. CDR3 length: 13 amino acids. Here the CDR3 DNA reads TGCGCCAGCAGCCAGGGGGCCGTCGAGACCCAGTACTTC. Its translation: CASSQGAVETQYF.

About this clonotype: Since a much larger clone is just one base distant, this may be a read error. The CDR3 region has the DNA TGCGCCAGCAGCTTAGGGCAGGGAAGTTTCAGGGAGCTGTTTTTT. Translating gives CASSLGQGSFRELFF. V and J are TRBV5-1 and TRBJ2-2; TRBD1 might be the D (5 bases). V gave up 2 bases and J gave up 9 bases, with 17 bases separating them. Germline CDR1 and CDR2: SGHRS and YFSETQ. This CDR3 comprises 15 residues.

In this sample, this clonotype turned up a few times. The V call is TRBV6-5, the J call TRBJ2-2, with D perhaps matching TRBD1 or TRBD2 (5 bases each). The V and J ends lost 0 bases and 2 bases respectively, with 10 bases between them. Germline lookup yields CDR1 MNHEY and CDR2 SVGAGI. The CDR3 runs 16 residues. CDR3 coding DNA: TGTGCCAGCAGTTACTCGACCCGGGGCAACACCGGGGAGCTGTTTTTT. This translates into CASSYSTRGNTGELFF.

This clonotype appeared many times. The chain couples TRBV28 to TRBJ2-1, with D unclear. Between the trimmed V and J ends, which lost 3 bases and 8 bases, there was a span of 11 bases. From germline, CDR1 is MDHEN and CDR2 SYDVKM. This CDR3 has 13 amino acids. The CDR3 bases are TGTGCCAGCAGTTTCCGGTTACTGGATGAGCAGTTCTTC. As protein: CASSFRLLDEQFF.

Ten or more counts support this clonotype. The chain is built from TRBV3-1 and TRBJ1-1; D is unresolved. Trimming took off 2 bases at V and 1 base at J, with 8 bases between the two ends. The CDR3 runs 14 residues. Germline CDR1 and CDR2: LGHDT and YNNKEL (reference sequence). CDR3 sequence reads: CASSQTYRNTEAFF. In nucleotides, the CDR3 is TGTGCCAGCAGCCAAACGTACCGGAACACTGAAGCTTTCTTT.

The chain is built from TRBV5-1 and TRBJ1-3; 7 positions match TRBD1. The ends lost 4 bases at V and 8 bases at J; junction bases unmatched: 9. Germline V gene lookup returns CDR1 SGHRS and CDR2 YFSETQ. CDR3 length equals 14 residues. CDR3 bases: TGCGCCAGCAGCAGACGGGACAGCCGAGACACCATATATTTT. It translates to CASSRRDSRDTIYF.

This clonotype was counted at least ten times. J is TRBJ2-7 and V is TRBV3-1; D not resolved. Germline CDR1 is LGHDT and CDR2 is YNNKEL (reference sequence). V gave up 0 bases and J gave up 7 bases, with 10 bases separating them. CDR3 length: 13 amino acids. This CDR3 is CASSQETHWEQYF. The CDR3 DNA sequence: TGTGCCAGCAGCCAAGAAACTCACTGGGAGCAGTACTTC.